This T cell receptor beta chain was observed in a study of response to subunit inactivated influenza vaccine. Study-wide points: The authors proposed limited new T cell recruitment per seasonal influenza vaccination.

TCRdb analysed the RT-PCR reads with MiXCR anew, one entry per CDR3 protein. Of 400,000 to 650,000 distinct CDR3 sequences in the sample, 6.5% to 8% were seen once. CDR3 size: 15 residues. The germline V gene has CDR1 SGHRS and CDR2 YFSETQ. A remark on this clonotype: The target antigen is unknown. A read error may produce the germline difference seen at one junction end.

This chain uses TRBV5-1 with TRBJ1-1; the D is unclear. Sequencing used PBMCs from blood, obtained about 23 months after vaccination. The TCR was taken from a man aged 50-75 years who received an inactivated influenza vaccine. CDR3 loop: CASSPYDFMNTEAFF. The CDR3 DNA reads as TGCGCCAGCAGCCCGTACGATTTCATGAACACGGAAGCTTTCTTT.